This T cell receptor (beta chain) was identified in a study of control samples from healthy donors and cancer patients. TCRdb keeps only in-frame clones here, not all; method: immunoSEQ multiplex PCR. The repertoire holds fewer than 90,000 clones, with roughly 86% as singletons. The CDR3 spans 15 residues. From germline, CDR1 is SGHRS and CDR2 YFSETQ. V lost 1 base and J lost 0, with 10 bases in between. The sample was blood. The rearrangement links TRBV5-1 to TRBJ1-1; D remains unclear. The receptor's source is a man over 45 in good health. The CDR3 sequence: CASSLSGNLNTEAFF. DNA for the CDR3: TGCGCCAGCAGCTTGAGTGGTAACCTGAACACTGAAGCTTTCTTT.